This T cell receptor (beta chain) was sequenced in a study of monozygotic twins with inflammatory bowel disease. As to this clonotype: Its specificity is not known.

The germline V gene encodes CDR1 SGHKS and CDR2 YYEKEE (reference sequence). This CDR3 contains 15 residues. Study-level results: Support for a single strong signal or clonotype associated with IBD was absent.

TCRdb re-called the 5' RACE reads, yielding one record per CDR3 amino acid sequence without DNA. The sample includes about 440,000 distinct CDR3 sequences. The sequenced sample was blood. The genes are TRBV5-5 and TRBJ1-1; TCRdb outputs TRBD1, but without DNA this stays unchecked. This TCR derives from a human donor with ulcerative colitis or Crohn's disease, or a healthy co-twin of an affected twin (not recorded which). The CDR3 is CASSRWPMTLGEAFF. Drawing the rest from reference TRBV5-5 and TRBJ1-1, the complete variable domain is DAGVTQSPTHLIKTRGQQVTLRCSPISGHKSVSWYQQVLGQGPQFIFQYYEKEERGRGNFPDRFSARQFPNYSSELNVNALLLGDSALYLCASSRWPMTLGEAFFGQGTRLTVV.